This TCR beta chain was identified in a study of cytomegalovirus exposure and HLA in healthy donors. Overall study results and limits: TRBV6-2, TRBV6-3 and some other V segments were unresolvable in 87-base-pair reads. An apparent linkage of common viral pathogens to several of the most significant clusters emerged in a later analysis. A missense variant in DCLRE1C was later tied to TCR beta V- and J-gene trimming.

CDR3 length: 18 residues. V was shortened by 4 bases and J by 3 bases, with 24 bases between the two germline ends. Germline V gives CDR1 SGHAT, CDR2 FQNNGV. A word on this clone: Antigen specificity is unknown.

Researchers ran the PCR with 60 Vbeta and 13 Jbeta primers. TCRdb keeps only in-frame clones here, not all; method: immunoSEQ multiplex PCR. The table records about 200,000 clones, 85% of them present only once. Sequenced material: PBMCs. This TCR derives from a woman between 45 and 65 years old in good health and CMV-seronegative. V gene TRBV11-2 combines with J gene TRBJ1-1; a possible D gene is TRBD1 (6 bases). The CDR3 protein is CASSYYIRPGHTDTEAFF. The DNA of the CDR3 is TGTGCCAGCAGCTATTATATTAGGCCGGGACACACGGACACTGAAGCTTTCTTT. The whole variable domain, filled in from reference TRBV11-2 and TRBJ1-1, reads EAGVAQSPRYKIIEKRQSVAFWCNPISGHATLYWYQQILGQGPKLLIQFQNNGVVDDSQLPKDRFSAERLKGVDSTLKIQPAKLEDSAVYLCASSYYIRPGHTDTEAFFGQGTRLTVV.